The 29 T cell receptor beta chains given below trace back to one sample, sequenced in a study of shared clonotypes between healthy human individuals. Sequencing was performed with immunoSEQ multiplex PCR; in TCRdb, only in-frame clones are kept and a portion is missing. The sample holds millions of clones, around 94% seen once. The sequenced sample was naive CD4+ T cells sorted from blood. Subset reported: CD45RA+ positively selected. The receptors were gathered from a man between 18 and 29 years old in good health.

The sample holds one count of this clone. J is TRBJ1-5 and V is TRBV7-9; 7 bases agree with TRBD1. The CDR3 spans 14 residues. In germline, CDR1 is SEHNR, CDR2 FQNEAQ (reference sequence). J lost 3 bases, V lost 5 bases, and 4 bases had no gene match. The CDR3 loop is CASSLGQYNQPQHF. In DNA form, the CDR3 reads TGTGCCAGCAGCCTGGGACAGTACAATCAGCCCCAGCATTTT. Full variable domain (remainder filled in from reference TRBV7-9 and TRBJ1-5): DTGVSQNPRHKITKRGQNVTFRCDPISEHNRLYWYRQTLGQGPEFLTYFQNEAQLEKSRLLSDRFSAERPKGSFSTLEIQRTEQGDSAMYLCASSLGQYNQPQHFGDGTRLSIL.

This rearrangement joins TRBV5-1 to TRBJ2-2, with D perhaps being TRBD1 or TRBD2 (5 bases each). The CDR3 contains 13 residues. Trimming stripped 7 bases from V and 4 bases from J, with 11 bases between. Germline CDR1 reads SGHRS; CDR2 reads YFSETQ. The CDR3 nucleotides read TGCGCCAGCCGCGAGAGGGGCACCGGGGAGCTGTTTTTT. Its protein product is CASRERGTGELFF.

Notes on this clone: The same CDR3 can be traced to other DNA sequences in this sample. The chain is built from TRBV18 and TRBJ1-1; possible D gene TRBD1, 5 bases. CDR1 is KGHSH and CDR2 is LQKENI in the germline V gene. With 6 bases removed from V and 2 bases from J, the gap between germline ends came to 10 bases. The CDR3 has 13 amino acids. The CDR3 DNA is TGTGCCAGCTCGTTGGGGGGAAACACTGAAGCTTTCTTT. Protein: CASSLGGNTEAFF. Drawing the rest from reference TRBV18 and TRBJ1-1, the complete variable domain is NAGVMQNPRHLVRRRGQEARLRCSPMKGHSHVYWYRQLPEEGLKFMVYLQKENIIDESGMPKERFSAEFPKEGPSILRIQQVVRGDSAAYFCASSLGGNTEAFFGQGTRLTVV.

The chain uses TRBV7-8 and TRBJ2-6; D is unclear. Germline V gives CDR1 SGHVS, CDR2 FQNEAQ. CDR3 length: 15 amino acids. V lost 6 bases, J lost 2 bases, and 11 bases lay in between. The CDR3 spells CASSQVRAGANVLTF. The DNA of the CDR3 is TGTGCCAGCAGTCAGGTTAGAGCTGGGGCCAACGTCCTGACTTTC.

V usage is TRBV28 and J usage is TRBJ2-2, with D perhaps being TRBD1 or TRBD2 (5 bases each). Looked up from germline, CDR1 is MDHEN and CDR2 is SYDVKM. Trimming removed 4 bases at V and 7 bases at J, with 16 bases between. The CDR3 runs 15 residues. CDR3 bases: TGTGCCAGCAGTTCACAGGAGGCCCGAGACGGGGAGCTGTTTTTT. It yields the protein CASSSQEARDGELFF.

The gene calls are TRBV19 and TRBJ2-5; 10 bases are shared with TRBD2. V shed 6 bases, J shed 2 bases, and the junction held 9 bases outside the gene matches. This CDR3 contains 16 residues. Looked up from germline, CDR1 is LNHDA and CDR2 is SQIVND (reference sequence). The CDR3 nucleotides read TGTGCCAGTAGAATAAGGAGACTAGCGGGTCAAGAGACCCAGTACTTC. This encodes CASRIRRLAGQETQYF.

V is TRBV6-5 and J is TRBJ2-7; weak D call: TRBD2 (7 bases). V dropped 7 bases and J dropped 6 bases, with 22 bases sitting between them. CDR1 is MNHEY and CDR2 is SVGAGI in the germline V gene. This CDR3 has 15 residues. In nucleotides, the CDR3 is TGTGCCAGCAACCGGGGGGCGGGGATGGGGCTCGAGCAGTACTTC. The encoded protein is CASNRGAGMGLEQYF.

The J gene is TRBJ1-2, the V gene TRBV6-6; D not certain. Germline-derived CDR1 and CDR2 are MNHNY and SVGAGI (reference sequence). The CDR3 totals 16 residues. The V gene lost 0 bases and the J gene lost 3 bases, with 14 bases spanning the gap. The CDR3 sequence: CASSYSTPGWDYGYTF. DNA for the CDR3: TGTGCCAGCAGTTACTCGACTCCTGGCTGGGACTATGGCTACACCTTC.

The genes are TRBV28 and TRBJ2-3; a weak D match, TRBD2 (6 bases). V was trimmed by 5 bases and J by 3 bases, leaving 18 bases between them. CDR1 MDHEN and CDR2 SYDVKM come from the germline V gene. CDR3 length: 16 amino acids. The CDR3 is CASSPFAGLGTDTQYF. CDR3 sequence (DNA): TGTGCCAGCAGTCCCTTTGCGGGGTTGGGGACAGATACGCAGTATTTT.

The V call is TRBV5-1, the J call TRBJ2-1; 8 positions agree with TRBD2. Germline loops: CDR1 SGHRS, CDR2 YFSETQ. Trimming took 3 bases from V and 5 from J; bases not matched to a gene: 7. This CDR3 contains 15 residues. The CDR3 sequence is CASSSEAGAHNEQFF. The CDR3 DNA sequence: TGCGCCAGCAGCTCCGAAGCGGGAGCGCACAATGAGCAGTTCTTC.

V gene TRBV28 combines with J gene TRBJ2-7; weak D call: TRBD2 (5 bases). The CDR3 covers 13 residues. V was pared by 3 bases and J by 4 bases, with 10 bases between. Per the germline V gene, CDR1 is MDHEN and CDR2 is SYDVKM. The CDR3 DNA follows: TGTGCCAGCAGTTTCCTACGGGGATACGAGCAGTACTTC. Its protein is CASSFLRGYEQYF. Looking up the rest from reference TRBV28 and TRBJ2-7 gives the full variable domain: DVKVTQSSRYLVKRTGEKVFLECVQDMDHENMFWYRQDPGLGLRLIYFSYDVKMKEKGDIPEGYSVSREKKERFSLILESASTNQTSMYLCASSFLRGYEQYFGPGTRLTVT.

The chain employs TRBV19 and TRBJ2-1, with 10 nucleotides matching TRBD1. Germline values: CDR1 LNHDA, CDR2 SQIVND (reference sequence). The CDR3 extends over 15 amino acids. The ends lost 8 bases at V and 4 bases at J; junction bases unmatched: 8. The CDR3 nucleotides read TGTGCCAGTGCAACCGGGACAGGGGAATACAATGAGCAGTTCTTC. This gives the protein CASATGTGEYNEQFF.

The J gene is TRBJ2-5, the V gene TRBV6-5; 7 nucleotides line up with TRBD1. V shed 5 bases, J shed 1 base, and the junction held 7 bases outside the gene matches. Germline V gives CDR1 MNHEY, CDR2 SVGAGI. The CDR3 has 15 residues. The CDR3 DNA reads TGTGCCAGCAGTCCCCGGACAGGTTCCCAAGAGACCCAGTACTTC. As protein: CASSPRTGSQETQYF.

This chain connects TRBV18 to TRBJ2-3; possible D gene TRBD1, 5 bases. V dropped 0 bases and J dropped 0 bases, with 13 bases sitting between them. The CDR3 has 17 amino acids. From germline, CDR1 is KGHSH and CDR2 LQKENI. This CDR3 reads CASSPPAGFGSTDTQYF. The CDR3 DNA sequence: TGTGCCAGCTCACCACCGGCAGGGTTTGGTAGCACAGATACGCAGTATTTT.

The chain combines TRBV6-5 with TRBJ1-1; D might be TRBD1 (6 bases). This CDR3 contains 15 residues. With 4 bases removed from V and 3 bases from J, the gap between germline ends came to 15 bases. Germline lookup yields CDR1 MNHEY and CDR2 SVGAGI. CDR3 coding DNA: TGTGCCAGCAGTTCCCCCGGGACACCCTACACTGAAGCTTTCTTT. Translating it yields CASSSPGTPYTEAFF.

The chain links TRBV29-1 to TRBJ1-1; D uncertain. The V end was cut by 4 bases, the J end by 11 bases, with 14 bases between. The CDR3 consists of 11 residues. CDR1 SQVTM and CDR2 ANQGSEA come from the germline V gene. The chain's CDR3 is CSVALGGRAFF. CDR3 nucleotide sequence: TGCAGCGTTGCTCTCGGAGGACGGGCTTTCTTT. Full variable domain (remainder filled in from reference TRBV29-1 and TRBJ1-1): SAVISQKPSRDICQRGTSLTIQCQVDSQVTMMFWYRQQPGQSLTLIATANQGSEATYESGFVIDKFPISRPNLTFSTLTVSNMSPEDSSIYLCSVALGGRAFFGQGTRLTVV.

This rearrangement joins TRBV9 to TRBJ2-2, with 9 bases fitting TRBD1. Germline CDR1 SGDLS, CDR2 YYNGEE. The length of the CDR3 is 16 residues. With V trimmed by 0 bases and J by 3 bases, 3 bases remained unmatched. The chain's CDR3 is CASSVGQGVYTGELFF. CDR3 sequence (DNA): TGTGCCAGCAGCGTAGGACAGGGGGTCTACACCGGGGAGCTGTTTTTT.

This clone was detected a few times. The gene calls are TRBV29-1 and TRBJ1-1; no reliable D call. V lost 0 bases and J 4 bases, leaving 9 bases between the germline ends. This CDR3 spans 13 amino acids. Germline V gives CDR1 SQVTM, CDR2 ANQGSEA. Here the CDR3 DNA reads TGCAGCGTTGAAGAGGGGAGAGGCACTGAAGCTTTCTTT. It specifies CSVEEGRGTEAFF. The whole variable domain, filled in from reference TRBV29-1 and TRBJ1-1, reads SAVISQKPSRDICQRGTSLTIQCQVDSQVTMMFWYRQQPGQSLTLIATANQGSEATYESGFVIDKFPISRPNLTFSTLTVSNMSPEDSSIYLCSVEEGRGTEAFFGQGTRLTVV.

Regarding this clone: Other nucleotide sequences in the sample specify the same CDR3. The V call is TRBV6-6, the J call TRBJ2-5; a weak D match, TRBD2 (5 bases). Deletions cut 0 bases from V and 1 base from J, with 6 bases between. CDR3 length: 14 residues. CDR1 is MNHNY and CDR2 is SVGAGI in the germline V gene (reference sequence). CDR3: CASSYSAAQETQYF. The CDR3 DNA sequence: TGTGCCAGCAGTTACTCAGCGGCCCAAGAGACCCAGTACTTC.

The chain recombines TRBV7-2 with TRBJ2-7; TRBD1 agrees at 8 bases. Germline assignment: CDR1 SGHTA and CDR2 FQGNSA. Trimming removed 6 bases from V and 2 bases from J; junction bases left unmatched: 6. This CDR3 is built from 14 residues. As DNA, the CDR3 is TGTGCCAGCAGAAAACAGGGGGTCGCCTACGAGCAGTACTTC. It encodes CASRKQGVAYEQYF.

The chain links TRBV5-1 to TRBJ2-7; perhaps TRBD2 as D (5 bases). V lost 4 bases to trimming and J lost 12 bases, with 20 bases between them. The CDR3 spans 13 residues. CDR1 is SGHRS and CDR2 is YFSETQ in the germline V gene. CDR3 sequence: CASSPLEGPMWYF. The CDR3 DNA reads TGCGCCAGCAGCCCACTTGAGGGCCCGATGTGGTACTTC.

The chain recombines TRBV10-1 with TRBJ2-5; TRBD2 matches at 10 bases. The J segment lost 5 bases and the V segment lost 2 bases, leaving 8 bases of the junction unmatched. The CDR3 runs 16 residues. Germline V gene lookup returns CDR1 WNHNN and CDR2 SYGVQD (reference sequence). CDR3 nucleotides: TGCGCCAGCAGTGAGGGATTAGCGGGAGGCAGCGAGACCCAGTACTTC. Residues: CASSEGLAGGSETQYF.

This chain links TRBV11-2 with TRBJ2-2, with 9 bases fitting TRBD1. CDR3 length: 15 residues. Germline CDR1 and CDR2: SGHAT and FQNNGV. V was pared by 3 bases and J by 10 bases, with 9 bases of the junction left unmatched. The DNA for the CDR3 is TGTGCCAGCAGCTTGAGAGTGGGGACAGGGAAGGAGCTGTTTTTT. Translated, it gives CASSLRVGTGKELFF.

This rearrangement joins TRBV7-9 to TRBJ1-2; D is unresolved. Germline-derived CDR1 and CDR2 are SEHNR and FQNEAQ (reference sequence). Between the trimmed V and J ends, which lost 1 base and 2 bases, there was a span of 8 bases. The length of the CDR3 is 14 residues. The CDR3 DNA reads as TGTGCCAGCAGCTTAGGGCGGCTCAACTATGGCTACACCTTC. It translates to CASSLGRLNYGYTF.

The V call is TRBV5-4, the J call TRBJ2-5, with D maybe TRBD1 (6 bases). CDR1 and CDR2 (germline): SGHNT, YYREEE (reference sequence). This CDR3 comprises 17 residues. The V gene lost 0 bases and the J gene lost 4 bases, with 19 bases spanning the gap. The CDR3 nucleotides are TGTGCCAGCAGCTTGGCCTTAGGGGGTTTGAAAGGAGAGACCCAGTACTTC. As protein: CASSLALGGLKGETQYF.

Notes on this clone: The same CDR3 is also encoded by other DNA sequences in this sample. This chain connects TRBV5-4 to TRBJ2-7; D might be TRBD1 (6 bases). Per germline, CDR1 SGHNT and CDR2 YYREEE (reference sequence). With 0 bases removed from V and 3 bases from J, the gap between germline ends came to 7 bases. CDR3 length: 13 amino acids. CDR3 in amino acids: CASSLGGRYEQYF. Written as DNA, the CDR3 is TGTGCCAGCAGCTTGGGGGGGCGCTACGAGCAGTACTTC. Variable domain in full (rest from reference TRBV5-4 and TRBJ2-7): ETGVTQSPTHLIKTRGQQVTLRCSSQSGHNTVSWYQQALGQGPQFIFQYYREEENGRGNFPPRFSGLQFPNYSSELNVNALELDDSALYLCASSLGGRYEQYFGPGTRLTVT.

The rearrangement joins TRBV6-6 to TRBJ1-3, with D hard to call. V dropped 2 bases and J dropped 0 bases, with 8 bases sitting between them. CDR1 MNHNY and CDR2 SVGAGI come from the germline V gene (reference sequence). This CDR3 is 15 amino acids long. This chain's CDR3 is CASSYDGNSGNTIYF. The CDR3 DNA sequence: TGTGCCAGCAGTTACGACGGTAACTCTGGAAACACCATATATTTT.

The rearrangement links TRBV28 to TRBJ2-1; D is possibly TRBD1 (5 bases). The CDR3 is made up of 14 amino acids. Trimming took off 5 bases at V and 3 bases at J, with 11 bases between the two ends. Germline CDR1 reads MDHEN; CDR2 reads SYDVKM. The CDR3 reads CASSRQYIYNEQFF. CDR3 in DNA: TGTGCCAGCAGTCGACAGTATATCTACAATGAGCAGTTCTTC. Full variable domain (remainder filled in from reference TRBV28 and TRBJ2-1): DVKVTQSSRYLVKRTGEKVFLECVQDMDHENMFWYRQDPGLGLRLIYFSYDVKMKEKGDIPEGYSVSREKKERFSLILESASTNQTSMYLCASSRQYIYNEQFFGPGTRLTVL.

This chain connects TRBV7-2 to TRBJ1-2, with no clear D. The germline V gene has CDR1 SGHTA and CDR2 FQGNSA. Trimming left V 0 bases short and J 3 bases short, with 11 bases between. CDR3 length equals 15 residues. CDR3: CASSLAIGAYYGYTF. For the CDR3, the DNA is TGTGCCAGCAGCTTAGCGATTGGCGCCTACTATGGCTACACCTTC.